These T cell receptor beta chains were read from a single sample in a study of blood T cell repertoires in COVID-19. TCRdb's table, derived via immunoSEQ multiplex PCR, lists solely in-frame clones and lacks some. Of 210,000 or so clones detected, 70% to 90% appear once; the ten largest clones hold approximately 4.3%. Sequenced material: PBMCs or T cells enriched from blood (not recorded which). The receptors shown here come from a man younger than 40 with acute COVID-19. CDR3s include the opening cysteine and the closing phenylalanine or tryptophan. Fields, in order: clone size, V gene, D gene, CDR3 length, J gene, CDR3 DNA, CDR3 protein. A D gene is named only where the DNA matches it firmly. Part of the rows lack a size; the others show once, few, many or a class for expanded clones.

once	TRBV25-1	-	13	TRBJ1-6	TGTGCCAGCAAAGACAGTTATAATTCACCCCTCCACTTT	CASKDSYNSPLHF
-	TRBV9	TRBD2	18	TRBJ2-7	TGTGCCAGCAGCGTAGGGACTAGCGGGGGCCCTCGTTATTACGAGCAGTACTTC	CASSVGTSGGPRYYEQYF
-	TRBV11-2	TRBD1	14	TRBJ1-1	TGTGCCAGCAGCTCGGGGACAGGGCTCACTGAAGCTTTCTTT	CASSSGTGLTEAFF
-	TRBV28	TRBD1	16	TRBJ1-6	TGTGCCAGCAGTGGCTCCTACGGGACAGCGAATTCACCCCTCCACTTT	CASSGSYGTANSPLHF
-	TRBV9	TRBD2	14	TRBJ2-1	TGTGCCAGCAGCCCGGGGGGGTGGCGGGGTGAGCAGTTCTTC	CASSPGGWRGEQFF
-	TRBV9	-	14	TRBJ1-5	TGTGCCAGCAGCGTATCTTCAGGTGATCAGCCCCAGCATTTT	CASSVSSGDQPQHF
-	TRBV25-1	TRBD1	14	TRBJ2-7	TGTGCCAGCAGTGAGCGGCAGGGGGAATACGAGCAGTACTTC	CASSERQGEYEQYF
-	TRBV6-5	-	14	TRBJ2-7	TGTGCCAGCGCCCTGGGCGGGGCGACCTACGAGCAGTACTTC	CASALGGATYEQYF
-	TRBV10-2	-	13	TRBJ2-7	TGCGCCAGCAGTCCCCCCCGGGGCTACGAGCAGTACTTC	CASSPPRGYEQYF
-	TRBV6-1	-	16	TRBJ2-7	TGTGCCAGCAGTGAACTCTCGGCAGGGAAATTCCACGAGCAGTACTTC	CASSELSAGKFHEQYF